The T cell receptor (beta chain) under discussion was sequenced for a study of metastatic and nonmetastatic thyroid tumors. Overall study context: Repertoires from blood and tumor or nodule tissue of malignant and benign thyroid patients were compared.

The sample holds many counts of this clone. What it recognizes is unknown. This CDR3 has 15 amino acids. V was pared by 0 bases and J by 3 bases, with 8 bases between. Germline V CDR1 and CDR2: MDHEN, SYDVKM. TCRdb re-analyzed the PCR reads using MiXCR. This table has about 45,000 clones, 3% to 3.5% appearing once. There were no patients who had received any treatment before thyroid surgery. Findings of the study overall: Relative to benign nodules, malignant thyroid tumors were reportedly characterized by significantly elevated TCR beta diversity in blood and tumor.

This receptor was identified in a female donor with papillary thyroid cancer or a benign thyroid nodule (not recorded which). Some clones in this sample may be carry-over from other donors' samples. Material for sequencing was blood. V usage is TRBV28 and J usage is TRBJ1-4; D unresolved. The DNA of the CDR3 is TGTGCCAGCAGTTTATGGTCGGGATCTAATGAAAAACTGTTTTTT. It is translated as CASSLWSGSNEKLFF.